This is a list of T cell receptor beta chains from one sample in a study of OX40 agonist ivuxolimab in advanced cancers. Only in-frame clones appear in the TCRdb table, and some are missing; sequencing was by immunoSEQ multiplex PCR. The table records about 46,000 clones, over 75% of them present only once. The input for sequencing was CD4+ or CD8+ T cells sorted from blood, taken in a trial of the OX40 agonist ivuxolimab. Receptors originate from an adult with an advanced solid tumor such as melanoma, head and neck, liver or kidney cancer. Both conserved end residues are part of each CDR3. D genes are given only for firm matches. Not all rows give a size; the values are once, few, many and, for expanded clones, a class.

D gene	V gene	clone size	J gene	CDR3 protein	CDR3 DNA
.	TRBV2	.	TRBJ2-5	CASSAGTKFQETQYF	TGTGCCAGCAGCGCCGGGACAAAGTTCCAAGAGACCCAGTACTTC
TRBD2	TRBV5-1	once	TRBJ2-3	CASSSFGREVTDTQYF	TGCGCCAGCAGCTCCTTCGGACGGGAGGTCACAGATACGCAGTATTTT
.	TRBV7-9	.	TRBJ2-1	CASRPPAGLSYNEQFF	TGTGCCAGCAGACCCCCGGCGGGACTCTCCTACAATGAGCAGTTCTTC
.	TRBV7-9	.	TRBJ1-1	CASSSLGQINTEAFF	TGTGCCAGCAGCTCCCTTGGACAGATAAACACTGAAGCTTTCTTT
TRBD1	TRBV27	.	TRBJ2-1	CASSLLGQQANNEQFF	TGTGCCAGCAGTTTGTTGGGACAGCAAGCAAACAATGAGCAGTTCTTC
.	TRBV7-9	.	TRBJ2-2	CASSLYKGTGDNTGELFF	TGTGCCAGCAGCTTATATAAGGGGACGGGAGACAACACCGGGGAGCTGTTTTTT
TRBD1	TRBV13	once	TRBJ1-3	CASSRGTGTGNTIYF	TGTGCCAGCAGCCGTGGGACAGGGACGGGAAACACCATATATTTT
TRBD1	TRBV7-9	once	TRBJ2-3	CASSFAGTEYTQYF	TGTGCCAGCAGCTTCGCCGGGACAGAGTATACGCAGTATTTT
.	TRBV4-1	.	TRBJ1-2	CASSLRGADGYTF	TGCGCCAGCAGCCTCCGGGGCGCGGATGGCTACACCTTC
TRBD2	TRBV5-4	.	TRBJ2-1	CASSLRAGVDYEQFF	TGTGCCAGCAGCTTACGAGCGGGAGTTGATTATGAGCAGTTCTTC
.	TRBV28	.	TRBJ2-2	CASSSNTGELFF	TGTGCCAGCAGTTCGAACACCGGGGAGCTGTTTTTT
TRBD2	TRBV9	.	TRBJ2-5	CASSLSGGHQETQYF	TGTGCCAGCAGCCTTAGCGGGGGGCATCAAGAGACCCAGTACTTC
.	TRBV27	.	TRBJ1-4	CASSLRGTNEKLFF	TGTGCCAGCAGTTTGAGGGGCACTAATGAAAAACTGTTTTTT
TRBD2	TRBV4-1	.	TRBJ2-2	CASSQTLAGGLNTGELFF	TGCGCCAGCAGCCAAACTCTAGCGGGGGGATTAAACACCGGGGAGCTGTTTTTT
TRBD2	TRBV5-1	.	TRBJ2-3	CASSHGTSGSTDTQYF	TGCGCCAGCAGCCATGGGACTAGCGGGAGCACAGATACGCAGTATTTT
TRBD2	TRBV10-1	.	TRBJ2-3	CASSEDGGADTQYF	TGCGCCAGCAGTGAGGACGGGGGGGCAGATACGCAGTATTTT
.	TRBV9	.	TRBJ2-1	CASSVSGNEQFF	TGTGCCAGCAGCGTATCAGGGAATGAGCAGTTCTTC
.	TRBV13	.	TRBJ1-3	CASSIEVGARNTIYF	TGTGCCAGCAGCATCGAAGTGGGAGCGAGAAACACCATATATTTT
TRBD2	TRBV4-1	.	TRBJ2-1	CASSQVRGDNEQFF	TGCGCCAGCAGCCAGGTGCGGGGGGACAATGAGCAGTTCTTC
.	TRBV5-6	.	TRBJ2-1	CASSFSGGFYNEQFF	TGTGCCAGCAGCTTCTCCGGGGGATTCTACAATGAGCAGTTCTTC
.	TRBV11-2	.	TRBJ1-1	CASSLWREVTVFF	TGTGCCAGCAGCTTATGGCGGGAGGTTACTGTTTTCTTT
.	TRBV28	.	TRBJ1-1	CASSIQGFMNTEAFF	TGTGCCAGCAGTATTCAGGGTTTCATGAACACTGAAGCTTTCTTT
.	TRBV6-5	.	TRBJ2-3	CASSSFGGTTDTQYF	TGTGCCAGCAGTTCGTTCGGCGGAACCACAGATACGCAGTATTTT
.	TRBV7-9	.	TRBJ2-2	CASSAWFGGTGELFF	TGTGCCAGCAGCGCCTGGTTTGGAGGGACCGGGGAGCTGTTTTTT
.	TRBV27	.	TRBJ2-2	CASSLSSPPGELFF	TGTGCCAGCAGTTTATCAAGCCCCCCCGGGGAGCTGTTTTTT
.	TRBV25-1	few	TRBJ1-2	CASSDLAARGYTF	TGTGCCAGCAGTGACCTAGCGGCGAGAGGCTACACCTTC
.	TRBV27	.	TRBJ2-6	CASSPTGSGANVLTF	TGTGCCAGCAGCCCTACAGGGTCCGGGGCCAACGTCCTGACTTTC